Given below is one T cell receptor beta chain in context. Antigen specificity is unknown. Germline V CDR1 and CDR2: SEHNR, FQNEAQ (reference sequence). This CDR3 comprises 13 residues. Trimming pared 2 bases from V and 3 bases from J, leaving 7 bases between. PCR used 60 Vbeta primers and 13 Jbeta primers. The repertoire was sequenced with immunoSEQ multiplex PCR; TCRdb's copy has only in-frame clones and lacks some. The sample holds 210,000 or so clones, around 79% seen once. The sample belongs to a study of cytomegalovirus exposure and HLA in healthy donors. Across the whole study: HLA-typed donors were the source of some 85 million unique TCRs, which an early data release held.

Findings and caveats of the study: Rates of TCR association differed by HLA locus in a later analysis, with DRB1 highest and HLA-C lowest.

Sequencing input: PBMCs. This receptor was identified in a girl aged 2-10 years in good health and CMV-seronegative. The chain couples TRBV7-9 to TRBJ2-5; D unclear. CDR3 residues: CASSLSNKETQYF. The CDR3 DNA follows: TGTGCCAGCAGCTTATCAAACAAAGAGACCCAGTACTTC.